This is a list of T cell receptor beta chains from one sample in a study of CD8 T cells in Susac syndrome. TCRdb re-analysed the immunoSEQ multiplex PCR reads in MiXCR, keeping a single row per CDR3 protein. Of some 400,000 distinct CDR3 sequences listed, around 85% are singletons. The sample consisted of CD8+ T cells from PBMCs. All receptors come from a human donor with multiple sclerosis. The CDR3 runs from the conserved cysteine through the conserved F or W. Each record gives: V gene, D gene, clone size, J gene, CDR3 protein, CDR3 DNA. A D gene is named only where the DNA matches it firmly. Size is omitted from some rows. Given values are once, few, many or a class for expanded clones.

v_gene: TRBV5-4; d_gene: TRBD2; abundance: NA; j_gene: TRBJ2-7; CDR3aa: CASSGSGGVPYEQYF; CDR3nt: TGTGCCAGCAGCGGTAGCGGGGGGGTCCCCTACGAGCAGTACTTC
v_gene: TRBV5-1; d_gene: NA; abundance: NA; j_gene: TRBJ2-7; CDR3aa: CASSEYPGEQYF; CDR3nt: TGCGCCAGCAGCGAATACCCGGGCGAGCAGTACTTC
v_gene: TRBV4-1; d_gene: TRBD2; abundance: few; j_gene: TRBJ2-7; CDR3aa: CASSQLAGAYEQYF; CDR3nt: TGCGCCAGCAGCCAGCTAGCGGGGGCCTACGAGCAGTACTTC
v_gene: TRBV5-8; d_gene: NA; abundance: NA; j_gene: TRBJ1-1; CDR3aa: CASSFGHLNTEAFF; CDR3nt: TGTGCCAGCAGCTTCGGACACTTGAACACTGAAGCTTTCTTT
v_gene: TRBV29-1; d_gene: NA; abundance: NA; j_gene: TRBJ1-1; CDR3aa: CSVEGEAGMAEAFF; CDR3nt: TGCAGCGTTGAAGGGGAGGCAGGCATGGCTGAAGCTTTCTTT
v_gene: TRBV6-5; d_gene: NA; abundance: NA; j_gene: TRBJ1-2; CDR3aa: CASGGRNYGYTF; CDR3nt: TGTGCCAGCGGTGGGCGGAACTATGGCTACACCTTC
v_gene: TRBV11-2; d_gene: NA; abundance: NA; j_gene: TRBJ2-1; CDR3aa: CASSSTGEYNEQFF; CDR3nt: TGTGCCAGCAGCTCCACGGGGGAGTACAATGAGCAGTTCTTC
v_gene: TRBV12-3/TRBV12-4; d_gene: NA; abundance: once; j_gene: TRBJ1-1; CDR3aa: CASTLDSSNTEAFF; CDR3nt: TGTGCCAGCACCCTAGACAGCTCGAACACTGAAGCTTTCTTT
v_gene: TRBV5-1; d_gene: NA; abundance: once; j_gene: TRBJ1-1; CDR3aa: CASSLDHRGFTEAFF; CDR3nt: TGCGCCAGCAGCTTGGACCACCGAGGTTTCACTGAAGCTTTCTTT
v_gene: TRBV6-1; d_gene: NA; abundance: NA; j_gene: TRBJ2-7; CDR3aa: CASSPKVWEQYF; CDR3nt: TGTGCCAGCAGCCCAAAGGTCTGGGAGCAGTACTTC
v_gene: TRBV29-1; d_gene: NA; abundance: NA; j_gene: TRBJ2-7; CDR3aa: CSVELGTTAYEQYF; CDR3nt: TGCAGCGTTGAGTTGGGGACAACGGCCTACGAGCAGTACTTC
v_gene: TRBV25-1; d_gene: NA; abundance: NA; j_gene: TRBJ1-5; CDR3aa: CASSAGQTGGNQPQHF; CDR3nt: TGTGCCAGCAGTGCAGGACAGACCGGCGGCAATCAGCCCCAGCATTTT
v_gene: TRBV6-5; d_gene: TRBD2; abundance: few; j_gene: TRBJ2-7; CDR3aa: CASSSLAGANYEQYF; CDR3nt: TGTGCCAGCAGTTCCCTAGCGGGGGCCAACTACGAGCAGTACTTC
v_gene: TRBV12-3/TRBV12-4; d_gene: TRBD2; abundance: NA; j_gene: TRBJ2-5; CDR3aa: CASSIRDYRTVPQQETQYF; CDR3nt: TGTGCCAGCAGTATCCGGGACTACCGAACGGTACCGCAGCAAGAGACCCAGTACTTC
v_gene: TRBV2; d_gene: NA; abundance: NA; j_gene: TRBJ2-2; CDR3aa: CASSGRDPEPTGELFF; CDR3nt: TGTGCCAGCAGTGGGAGGGACCCGGAGCCCACCGGGGAGCTGTTTTTT
v_gene: TRBV30; d_gene: NA; abundance: NA; j_gene: TRBJ2-7; CDR3aa: CAWIPLVGTGNDEQCF; CDR3nt: NA
v_gene: TRBV27; d_gene: TRBD1; abundance: NA; j_gene: TRBJ1-1; CDR3aa: CASSLTGGAVETEAFF; CDR3nt: TGTGCCAGCAGTTTGACAGGGGGCGCAGTAGAAACTGAAGCTTTCTTT
v_gene: TRBV29-1; d_gene: TRBD1; abundance: NA; j_gene: TRBJ1-2; CDR3aa: CSVIGTGEGSNYGYTF; CDR3nt: TGCAGCGTTATCGGGACAGGGGAAGGGAGTAACTATGGCTACACCTTC
v_gene: TRBV7-9; d_gene: TRBD1; abundance: NA; j_gene: TRBJ1-1; CDR3aa: CASRTGPLNTEAFF; CDR3nt: TGTGCCAGCAGGACAGGGCCACTGAACACTGAAGCTTTCTTT
v_gene: TRBV5-4; d_gene: NA; abundance: NA; j_gene: TRBJ1-2; CDR3aa: CASSLVGMGRESYTF; CDR3nt: TGTGCCAGCAGCTTGGTAGGCATGGGCCGGGAAAGCTACACCTTC
v_gene: TRBV25-1; d_gene: NA; abundance: once; j_gene: TRBJ2-7; CDR3aa: CASTRSSYEQYF; CDR3nt: TGTGCCAGCACGCGGAGCTCCTACGAGCAGTACTTC
v_gene: TRBV5-1; d_gene: TRBD1; abundance: NA; j_gene: TRBJ2-5; CDR3aa: CASSVTVDRGSETQYF; CDR3nt: TGCGCCAGCAGCGTTACCGTCGACAGGGGGAGTGAGACCCAGTACTTC
v_gene: TRBV11-2; d_gene: TRBD2; abundance: NA; j_gene: TRBJ2-3; CDR3aa: CASSPPGGGGTDTQYF; CDR3nt: TGTGCCAGCAGCCCACCGGGAGGGGGGGGCACAGATACGCAGTATTTT
v_gene: TRBV28; d_gene: NA; abundance: NA; j_gene: TRBJ1-5; CDR3aa: CASSPQRPPSNQPQHF; CDR3nt: TGTGCCAGCAGTCCCCAAAGGCCTCCGAGCAATCAGCCCCAGCATTTT
v_gene: TRBV13; d_gene: NA; abundance: NA; j_gene: TRBJ1-1; CDR3aa: CASSLNGMNTEAFF; CDR3nt: TGTGCCAGCAGCTTAAATGGGATGAACACTGAAGCTTTCTTT
v_gene: TRBV10-3; d_gene: NA; abundance: NA; j_gene: TRBJ2-2; CDR3aa: CAIPGQNTGELFF; CDR3nt: TGTGCCATACCGGGACAGAACACCGGGGAGCTGTTTTTT
v_gene: TRBV5-1; d_gene: NA; abundance: NA; j_gene: TRBJ1-1; CDR3aa: CASSQEWVSEAFF; CDR3nt: TGCGCCAGCAGCCAAGAGTGGGTTTCTGAAGCTTTCTTT
v_gene: TRBV4-1; d_gene: NA; abundance: NA; j_gene: TRBJ2-3; CDR3aa: CASSPPADTQYF; CDR3nt: TGTGCCAGCTCACCACCTGCAGATACGCAGTATTTT
v_gene: TRBV7-9; d_gene: TRBD2; abundance: NA; j_gene: TRBJ2-5; CDR3aa: CASSFGTSGQETQYF; CDR3nt: TGTGCCAGCAGCTTCGGGACTAGCGGACAAGAGACCCAGTACTTC
v_gene: TRBV12-3/TRBV12-4; d_gene: NA; abundance: NA; j_gene: TRBJ1-1; CDR3aa: CATGNTEAFF; CDR3nt: TGTGCCACAGGGAACACTGAAGCTTTCTTT
v_gene: TRBV2; d_gene: TRBD2; abundance: NA; j_gene: TRBJ2-3; CDR3aa: CASSLGLAGPTVTDTQYF; CDR3nt: TGTGCCAGCAGCCTCGGACTAGCGGGGCCAACGGTCACAGATACGCAGTATTTT
v_gene: TRBV4-1; d_gene: NA; abundance: NA; j_gene: TRBJ1-1; CDR3aa: CASSQDSGETEAFF; CDR3nt: TGCGCCAGCAGCCAAGATTCGGGTGAGACTGAAGCTTTCTTT
v_gene: TRBV27; d_gene: NA; abundance: few; j_gene: TRBJ2-7; CDR3aa: CASSPGSSSYEQYF; CDR3nt: TGTGCCAGCAGTCCGGGATCCTCGTCCTACGAGCAGTACTTC
v_gene: TRBV20-1; d_gene: TRBD2; abundance: NA; j_gene: TRBJ2-1; CDR3aa: CSAKGTSGSKDEQFF; CDR3nt: TGCAGTGCTAAGGGGACTAGCGGGAGTAAAGATGAGCAGTTCTTC
v_gene: TRBV13; d_gene: TRBD2; abundance: NA; j_gene: TRBJ2-1; CDR3aa: CASSLARLAVNEQFF; CDR3nt: TGTGCCAGCAGCTTAGCAAGACTAGCGGTCAATGAGCAGTTCTTC
v_gene: TRBV11-2; d_gene: TRBD1; abundance: NA; j_gene: TRBJ1-2; CDR3aa: CASSSLDRAPRGYTF; CDR3nt: TGTGCCAGCAGCTCACTAGACAGGGCCCCCCGTGGCTACACCTTC
v_gene: TRBV3-1; d_gene: NA; abundance: NA; j_gene: TRBJ2-5; CDR3aa: CASSQGTRAYETQYF; CDR3nt: TGTGCCAGCAGCCAAGGTACTCGCGCGTATGAGACCCAGTACTTC
v_gene: TRBV25-1; d_gene: NA; abundance: NA; j_gene: TRBJ1-1; CDR3aa: CASSGILKQNTEAFF; CDR3nt: TGTGCCAGCAGTGGGATACTAAAACAGAACACTGAAGCTTTCTTT
v_gene: TRBV28; d_gene: NA; abundance: NA; j_gene: TRBJ2-7; CDR3aa: CASSRDTHEQYF; CDR3nt: TGTGCCAGCAGCAGGGACACCCACGAGCAGTACTTC
v_gene: TRBV30; d_gene: NA; abundance: NA; j_gene: TRBJ1-4; CDR3aa: CAWRAAGEKLFF; CDR3nt: TGTGCCTGGAGGGCTGCCGGGGAAAAACTGTTTTTT
v_gene: TRBV27; d_gene: NA; abundance: NA; j_gene: TRBJ2-6; CDR3aa: CASSFGGLGANVLTF; CDR3nt: TGTGCCAGCAGTTTCGGGGGTTTGGGGGCCAACGTCCTGACTTTC
v_gene: TRBV5-5; d_gene: NA; abundance: few; j_gene: TRBJ2-2; CDR3aa: CASRPEDTGELFF; CDR3nt: TGTGCCAGCAGACCGGAAGACACCGGGGAGCTGTTTTTT
v_gene: TRBV10-2; d_gene: TRBD1; abundance: NA; j_gene: TRBJ2-7; CDR3aa: CASSDPLGDRGLGEQYF; CDR3nt: TGCGCCAGCAGTGATCCCTTAGGGGACAGGGGTCTGGGCGAGCAGTACTTC
v_gene: TRBV3-1; d_gene: NA; abundance: NA; j_gene: TRBJ1-1; CDR3aa: CASSQDREGNTEAFF; CDR3nt: TGTGCCAGCAGCCAAGATCGCGAGGGGAACACTGAAGCTTTCTTT
v_gene: TRBV28; d_gene: NA; abundance: NA; j_gene: TRBJ2-2; CDR3aa: CASSLALGYGGELFF; CDR3nt: TGTGCCAGCAGTTTAGCGTTAGGGTATGGCGGGGAGCTGTTTTTT
v_gene: TRBV7-2; d_gene: NA; abundance: few; j_gene: TRBJ2-3; CDR3aa: CASSLPLGDTDTQYF; CDR3nt: TGTGCCAGCAGCTTACCTTTAGGAGACACAGATACGCAGTATTTT